This T cell receptor (beta chain) was profiled in a study of pediatric ulcerative colitis. Study outcomes and limitations: Blood-rectal clonal overlap within each person was significantly higher in ulcerative colitis patients than controls. Repertoires came from total lymphocyte DNA, so rare subsets like regulatory T cells may be missed.

The survey-level immunoSEQ assay was used. Measured with immunoSEQ multiplex PCR; TCRdb has only the in-frame clones, and not every one. Of about 36,000 clones listed, around 73% were seen once; the top ten hold 0.65% to 0.75%. A word on this clone: The target antigen is unknown.

During colonoscopy, one to two rectal pinch biopsies were collected. Ulcerative colitis patients received no immunosuppressive medication before the diagnostic colonoscopy. The sample was gut tissue. The sequence was collected from a boy aged 10-17 years with moderate ulcerative colitis.

CDR3 DNA sequence: TGTGCCAGCAGGCCCACAGGGGTAAGGGATGGCTACACCTTC. Translated: CASRPTGVRDGYTF. This sequence joins TRBV28 and TRBJ1-2; 7 nucleotides line up with TRBD1. Per germline, CDR1 MDHEN and CDR2 SYDVKM. The CDR3 is 14 amino acids. Trimming cost V 6 bases and J 6 bases; bases outside gene matches: 10.